The 3 T cell receptor beta chains listed next were all sequenced from one sample in a study of T cell responses to AZD1222 COVID-19 vaccine. Here immunoSEQ multiplex PCR was the method, and the copy in TCRdb shows in-frame clones only, minus some. The data contain nearly 110,000 clones, approximately 90% of them singletons. The specimen comprised peripheral blood, sampled 28 days after the second AZD1222 dose. The receptors come from an adult who received the AZD1222 COVID-19 vaccine.

This chain uses TRBV10-2 with TRBJ1-1; 9 positions agree with TRBD1. V was pared by 7 bases and J by 3 bases, with 3 bases of the junction left unmatched. This CDR3 is built from 13 residues. Per the germline V gene, CDR1 is WSHSY and CDR2 is SAAADI. CDR3 amino acids: CASTRQGDTEAFF. The CDR3 coding sequence is TGCGCCAGCACTAGACAGGGGGACACTGAAGCTTTCTTT.

Remarks on this clone: The junction departs from the called germline gene at one end, perhaps through a read error. J is TRBJ1-2 and V is TRBV5-6; D gene unclear. The CDR3 runs 12 residues. Looked up from germline, CDR1 is SGHDT and CDR2 is YYEEEE. The chain's CDR3 is CAGSLTSDGYTF. The CDR3 nucleotides read TGTGCCGGCAGCTTGACTTCGGATGGCTACACCTTC.

This rearrangement joins TRBV6-6 to TRBJ1-3; D might be TRBD1 (5 bases). Per the germline V gene, CDR1 is MNHNY and CDR2 is SVGAGI (reference sequence). V lost 6 bases and J lost 0, with 12 bases in between. The CDR3 runs to 15 residues. The CDR3 region has the DNA TGTGCCAGCAGCCCTGGACACTTCTCTGGAAACACCATATATTTT. Translating it yields CASSPGHFSGNTIYF.